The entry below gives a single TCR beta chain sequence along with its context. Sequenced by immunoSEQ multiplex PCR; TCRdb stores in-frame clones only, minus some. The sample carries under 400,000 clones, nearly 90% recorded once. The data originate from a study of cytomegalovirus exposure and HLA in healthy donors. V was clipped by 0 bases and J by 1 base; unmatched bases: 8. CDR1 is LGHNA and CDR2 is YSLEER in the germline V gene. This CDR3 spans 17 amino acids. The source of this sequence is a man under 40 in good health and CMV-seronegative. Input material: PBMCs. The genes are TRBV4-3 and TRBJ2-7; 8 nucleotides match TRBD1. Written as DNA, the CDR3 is TGCGCCAGCAGCCAAGAGCACCGGGACAGGAGATCCTACGAGCAGTACTTC. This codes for CASSQEHRDRRSYEQYF.